The 23 T cell receptor beta chains listed next were all sequenced from one sample in a study of T-cell memory formation after mild COVID-19. TCRdb analysed the 5' RACE reads with MiXCR anew, one entry per CDR3 protein. The top ten clones hold around 14% of a sample with 150,000 to 200,000 distinct CDR3 sequences, more than 12% of them seen once. Sample: PBMCs or a T cell subset sorted from them (not recorded which). The receptors were sampled from an adult woman who had mild COVID-19 (a few samples of this study predate the infection). Cell type and time point are not known.

There are a few counts of this clonotype. The chain joins TRBV5-1 to TRBJ2-1; D is unresolved. Looked up from germline, CDR1 is SGHRS and CDR2 is YFSETQ. V shed 0 bases and J shed 10 bases, with 8 bases lying between them. This CDR3 is 12 amino acids long. The CDR3 nucleotides read TGCGCCAGCAGCTTGGTTAACGAGGAGCAGTTCTTC. Translated: CASSLVNEEQFF.

This clonotype appeared a few times. V usage is TRBV15 and J usage is TRBJ2-3, with D maybe TRBD1 (5 bases). The CDR3 spans 15 residues. V shed 1 base and J shed 4 bases, with 12 bases lying between them. Per the germline V gene, CDR1 is LNHNV and CDR2 is YYDKDF (reference sequence). CDR3 sequence reads: CATSRAWQGSDTQYF. DNA for the CDR3: TGTGCCACCAGCAGAGCCTGGCAGGGCTCAGATACGCAGTATTTT.

This clonotype was counted at least ten times. This chain joins TRBV4-1 and TRBJ2-7; TRBD2 matches 11 bases. Germline values: CDR1 MGHRA, CDR2 YSYEKL. CDR3 length equals 16 residues. Trimming at V came to 4 bases and at J to 1 base, leaving 6 bases not matched to a gene. CDR3 DNA sequence: TGCGCCAGCAGCCCCATAGCGGGGGGGCATTCCTACGAGCAGTACTTC. This translates into CASSPIAGGHSYEQYF.

The chain combines TRBV3-1 with TRBJ1-6, with TRBD1 as a possible D gene (6 bases). This CDR3 contains 13 residues. V was shortened by 2 bases and J by 8 bases, with 7 bases between the two germline ends. Per germline, CDR1 LGHDT and CDR2 YNNKEL (reference sequence). The CDR3 DNA sequence: TGTGCCAGCAGCCAATACAGGGATTCACCCCTCCACTTT. This sequence encodes CASSQYRDSPLHF.

This clonotype occurred a few times. The chain uses TRBV29-1 and TRBJ1-1; D is undetermined. In germline, CDR1 is SQVTM, CDR2 ANQGSEA. The V end was cut by 5 bases, the J end by 1 base, with 11 bases between. The CDR3 is 13 amino acids. CDR3 sequence (DNA): TGCAGCGTTAGGGCCGCTCCGAACACTGAAGCTTTCTTT. This translates into CSVRAAPNTEAFF.

This clonotype was counted many times. This chain links TRBV5-1 with TRBJ2-1, with TRBD1 as a possible D gene (6 bases). Trimming shortened V by 3 bases and J by 7 bases, and 14 bases separated the two germline ends. Germline assignment: CDR1 SGHRS and CDR2 YFSETQ. The CDR3 consists of 14 residues. The CDR3 region has the DNA TGCGCCAGCAGCTCTCGTTCAGGGGAGAATGAGCAGTTCTTC. Protein product: CASSSRSGENEQFF.

In its sample, this clonotype was seen many times. The chain has TRBV10-3 and TRBJ2-1; 9 bases line up with TRBD2. The germline V gene encodes CDR1 ENHRY and CDR2 SYGVKD. Losses at the gene ends were 6 bases for V and 5 bases for J; bases not matched to a gene: 17. This CDR3 spans 18 amino acids. The CDR3 loop reads CAISPRSEAGGPNNEQFF. The CDR3 region has the DNA TGTGCCATCAGCCCACGGAGCGAGGCGGGAGGGCCGAACAATGAGCAGTTCTTC.

The chain joins TRBV7-9 to TRBJ2-5; no firm D call. This CDR3 contains 14 residues. Trimming took off 1 base at V and 9 bases at J, with 15 bases between the two ends. CDR1 is SEHNR and CDR2 is FQNEAQ in the germline V gene (reference sequence). In DNA form, the CDR3 reads TGTGCCAGCAGCTTAGAATGGACCCGGAGATCCCAGTACTTC. As protein: CASSLEWTRRSQYF.

To note about this clonotype: This CDR3 is missing its conserved last phenylalanine or tryptophan, likely due to a read error. The chain links TRBV11-3 to TRBJ2-1; D perhaps matches TRBD2 (6 bases). Trimming removed 5 bases from V and 2 bases from J, with 13 bases in between. CDR1 is SGHNT, CDR2 YENEEA, per germline. CDR3 length: 15 amino acids. The CDR3 nucleotides are TGTGCCAGCAGCATAACCCGGGGGACCTACAATGAGCAGTTCTTA. Translating it yields CASSITRGTYNEQFL.

This rearrangement joins TRBV7-7 to TRBJ2-5; 9 nucleotides align to TRBD2. The CDR3 sequence is 16 residues long. The trim removed 0 bases at V and 1 base at J, leaving 3 bases unmatched. From germline, CDR1 is SSHAT and CDR2 FNYEAQ (reference sequence). The DNA for the CDR3 is TGTGCCAGCAGCTTAGCGTTGACTAGCGGCCAAGAGACCCAGTACTTC. This encodes CASSLALTSGQETQYF.

This clonotype appeared a few times. V gene TRBV25-1 combines with J gene TRBJ2-5; 11 bases align to TRBD2. This CDR3 has 16 amino acids. CDR1 is MGHDK and CDR2 is SYGVNS in the germline V gene. V gave up 3 bases and J gave up 5 bases; unmatched junction bases: 8. The CDR3 nucleotides are TGTGCCAGCAGTGATACGCTAGCGGGAGGAGAGGAGACCCAGTACTTC. This codes for CASSDTLAGGEETQYF.

This clonotype came up many times. The chain is built from TRBV6-2 or TRBV6-3 and TRBJ2-7; 8 nucleotides line up with TRBD2. The CDR3 sequence is 13 residues long. V gave up 8 bases and J gave up 3 bases; unmatched junction bases: 6. In germline, CDR1 is MNHEY, CDR2 SVGEGT. CDR3 coding DNA: TGTGCCAGCCGCGGGGGGCCATACTACGAGCAGTACTTC. It encodes CASRGGPYYEQYF.

The sample holds a few counts of this clonotype. The rearrangement joins TRBV4-3 to TRBJ2-7; TRBD1 is a possible D gene (5 bases). V dropped 0 bases and J dropped 7 bases, with 19 bases sitting between them. Germline values: CDR1 LGHNA, CDR2 YSLEER. This CDR3 has 16 residues. This chain's CDR3 is CASSQDIRTTWGEQYF. In nucleotides, the CDR3 is TGCGCCAGCAGCCAAGATATAAGGACAACCTGGGGTGAGCAGTACTTC.

The J gene is TRBJ2-1, the V gene TRBV29-1, with 8 bases aligning to TRBD2. The CDR3 extends over 16 amino acids. The V segment lost 5 bases and the J segment 3 bases; nucleotides outside the gene matches: 12. Germline V gives CDR1 SQVTM, CDR2 ANQGSEA. The CDR3 loop is CSVPPLTGTSYNEQFF. CDR3 bases: TGCAGCGTTCCCCCTCTTACCGGGACTAGCTACAATGAGCAGTTCTTC.

The CDR3 DNA follows: TGTGCCAGCTCAGCGAGCAGCTCCTACGAGCAGTACTTC. It specifies CASSASSSYEQYF. The rearrangement uses TRBV18 and TRBJ2-7; no reliable D call. This CDR3 has 13 residues. Trimming took 5 bases from V and 0 from J, leaving 8 bases between them. CDR1 and CDR2 (germline): KGHSH, LQKENI.

V gene TRBV7-2 combines with J gene TRBJ2-7; D remains unclear. Per germline, CDR1 SGHTA and CDR2 FQGNSA. Trimming stripped 8 bases from V and 2 bases from J, with 7 bases between. This CDR3 comprises 11 residues. Here the CDR3 reads CASGTTYEQYF. CDR3 sequence (DNA): TGTGCCAGCGGAACCACCTACGAGCAGTACTTC.

Many counts were recorded for this clonotype. This chain connects TRBV5-1 to TRBJ1-5; no firm D call. Germline-derived CDR1 and CDR2 are SGHRS and YFSETQ. The CDR3 consists of 19 residues. V was clipped by 0 bases and J by 0 bases, with 19 bases between them. CDR3 region: CASSLGPRTGFYSNQPQHF. The CDR3 DNA reads as TGCGCCAGCAGCTTGGGCCCCCGGACGGGGTTTTATAGCAATCAGCCCCAGCATTTT.

This clonotype was counted between two and nine times. The chain combines TRBV14 with TRBJ1-1; 8 nucleotides match TRBD1. In germline, CDR1 is SGHDN, CDR2 FVKESK. The CDR3 has 14 amino acids. J gave up 6 bases and V 3 bases, and 6 bases lay outside the gene matches. For the CDR3, the DNA is TGTGCCAGCAGCCATCCCGGACAGGGTGCTGAAGCTTTCTTT. Protein: CASSHPGQGAEAFF.

This clonotype was observed a few times. The chain recombines TRBV19 with TRBJ1-1; the D gene is possibly TRBD1 (6 bases). This CDR3 spans 13 amino acids. CDR1 and CDR2 (germline): LNHDA, SQIVND (reference sequence). Trimming left V 7 bases short and J 2 bases short, with 11 bases between. The CDR3 loop reads CASTIQGNTEAFF. The CDR3 nucleotides are TGTGCCAGTACCATACAGGGAAACACTGAAGCTTTCTTT.

This clonotype occurred a few times. The chain is built from TRBV29-1 and TRBJ1-2; 7 bases are shared with TRBD1. V lost 7 bases, J lost 4 bases, and 12 bases stayed unmatched. Germline V gives CDR1 SQVTM, CDR2 ANQGSEA. The CDR3 runs 14 residues. CDR3 nucleotide sequence: TGCAGCGCCCGTTCCGGGACAGCTCCCTATGGCTACACCTTC. The encoded protein is CSARSGTAPYGYTF. Based on the CDR3 plus reference TRBV29-1 and TRBJ1-2, the full variable domain is SAVISQKPSRDICQRGTSLTIQCQVDSQVTMMFWYRQQPGQSLTLIATANQGSEATYESGFVIDKFPISRPNLTFSTLTVSNMSPEDSSIYLCSARSGTAPYGYTFGSGTRLTVV.

The chain recombines TRBV2 with TRBJ2-5; D uncertain. Germline CDR1 is SNHLY and CDR2 is FYNNEI. V was shortened by 0 bases and J by 5 bases, with 13 bases between the two germline ends. This CDR3 comprises 15 residues. The CDR3 loop is CASSEAGRIGETQYF. CDR3 DNA: TGTGCCAGCAGTGAAGCTGGCAGGATAGGGGAGACCCAGTACTTC.

This clonotype was seen ten or more times. This chain connects TRBV5-4 to TRBJ2-1; the match to TRBD1 covers 9 bases. The CDR3 sequence is 14 residues long. The V segment lost 4 bases and the J segment 5 bases; nucleotides outside the gene matches: 4. Germline V gene lookup returns CDR1 SGHNT and CDR2 YYREEE (reference sequence). This chain's CDR3 is CASSPGQGNNEQFF. In DNA, the CDR3 is TGTGCCAGCAGCCCGGGACAGGGAAACAATGAGCAGTTCTTC.

This clonotype was detected only a few times. The rearrangement uses TRBV27 and TRBJ2-7; D remains ambiguous. Trimming took 0 bases from V and 0 from J, leaving 6 bases between them. Germline assignment: CDR1 MNHEY and CDR2 SMNVEV (reference sequence). The CDR3 has 14 residues. CDR3 loop: CASSLSKDSYEQYF. Written as DNA, the CDR3 is TGTGCCAGCAGTTTATCTAAAGACTCCTACGAGCAGTACTTC.